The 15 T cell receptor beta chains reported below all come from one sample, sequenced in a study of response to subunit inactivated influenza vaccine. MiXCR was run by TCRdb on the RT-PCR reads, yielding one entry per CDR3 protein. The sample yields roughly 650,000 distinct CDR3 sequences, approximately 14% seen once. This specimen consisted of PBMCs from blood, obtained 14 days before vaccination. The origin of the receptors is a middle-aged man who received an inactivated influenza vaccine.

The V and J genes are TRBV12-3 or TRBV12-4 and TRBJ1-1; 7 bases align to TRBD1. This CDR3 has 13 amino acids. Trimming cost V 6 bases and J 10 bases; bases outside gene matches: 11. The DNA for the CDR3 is TGTGCCAGCAGCCCCACGGGACAGCTTGCAGCTTTCTTT. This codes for CASSPTGQLAAFF.

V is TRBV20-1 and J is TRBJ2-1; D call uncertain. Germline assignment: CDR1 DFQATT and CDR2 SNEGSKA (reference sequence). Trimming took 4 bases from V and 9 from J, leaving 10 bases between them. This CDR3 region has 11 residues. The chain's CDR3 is CSATPVGEQFF. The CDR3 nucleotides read TGCAGTGCTACCCCCGTCGGTGAGCAGTTCTTC.

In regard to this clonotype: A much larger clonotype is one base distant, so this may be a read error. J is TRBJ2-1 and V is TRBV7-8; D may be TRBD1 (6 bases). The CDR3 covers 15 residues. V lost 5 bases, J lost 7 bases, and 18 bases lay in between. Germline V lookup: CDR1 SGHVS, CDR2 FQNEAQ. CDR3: CASSPLRPGDNEQFF. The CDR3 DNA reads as TGTGCCAGCAGCCCGTTACGGCCAGGGGATAATGAGCAGTTCTTC.

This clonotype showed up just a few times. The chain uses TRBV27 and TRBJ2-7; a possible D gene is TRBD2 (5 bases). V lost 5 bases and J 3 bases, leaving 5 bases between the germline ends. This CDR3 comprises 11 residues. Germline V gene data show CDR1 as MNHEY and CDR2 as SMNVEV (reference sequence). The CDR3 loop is CASSDYYEQYF. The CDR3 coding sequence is TGTGCCAGCAGTGACTACTACGAGCAGTACTTC.

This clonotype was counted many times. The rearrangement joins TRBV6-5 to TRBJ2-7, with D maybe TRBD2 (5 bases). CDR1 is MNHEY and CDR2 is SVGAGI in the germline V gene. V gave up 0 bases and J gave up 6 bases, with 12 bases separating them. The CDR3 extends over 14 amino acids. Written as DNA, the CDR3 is TGTGCCAGCAGTTACTCGGTGGGAGCGCTCGAGCAGTACTTC. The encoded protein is CASSYSVGALEQYF.

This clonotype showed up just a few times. For the CDR3, the DNA is TGTGCCAGCAGTGAATATATCCCCGGGGGACCCTACGAGCAGTACTTC. It specifies CASSEYIPGGPYEQYF. This chain joins TRBV2 and TRBJ2-7, with a tentative D call TRBD2 (6 bases). The CDR3 is 16 residues long. Germline CDR1 reads SNHLY; CDR2 reads FYNNEI. Trimming took 2 bases from V and 2 from J, leaving 16 bases between them.

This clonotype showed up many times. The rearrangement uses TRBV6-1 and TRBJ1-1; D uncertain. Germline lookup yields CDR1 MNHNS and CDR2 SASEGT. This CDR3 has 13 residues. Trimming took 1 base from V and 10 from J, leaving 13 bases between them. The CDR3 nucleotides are TGTGCCAGCAGTGAAGGGGGAGGGTACGGAGCTTTCTTT. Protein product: CASSEGGGYGAFF.

The CDR3 bases are TGTGCCACCAGCAGAGCACAGGGGGAGTACCAAGAGACCCAGTACTTC. This gives the protein CATSRAQGEYQETQYF. V gene TRBV15 combines with J gene TRBJ2-5; 8 nucleotides agree with TRBD1. Trimming took 1 base from V and 0 from J; bases not matched to a gene: 4. CDR3 length equals 16 residues. Germline assignment: CDR1 LNHNV and CDR2 YYDKDF (reference sequence).

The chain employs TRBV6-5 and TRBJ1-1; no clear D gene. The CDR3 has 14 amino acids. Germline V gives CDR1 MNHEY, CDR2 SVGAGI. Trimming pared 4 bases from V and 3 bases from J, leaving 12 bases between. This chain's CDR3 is CASSFLDGDTEAFF. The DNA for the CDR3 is TGTGCCAGCAGTTTCTTGGACGGGGACACTGAAGCTTTCTTT.

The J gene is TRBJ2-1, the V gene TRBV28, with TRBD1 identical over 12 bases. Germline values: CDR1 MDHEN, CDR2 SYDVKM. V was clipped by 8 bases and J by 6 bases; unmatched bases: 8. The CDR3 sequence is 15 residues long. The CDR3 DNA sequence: TGTGCCAGCCGCCGGCGGGACAGGGGGCCCAATGAGCAGTTCTTC. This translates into CASRRRDRGPNEQFF.

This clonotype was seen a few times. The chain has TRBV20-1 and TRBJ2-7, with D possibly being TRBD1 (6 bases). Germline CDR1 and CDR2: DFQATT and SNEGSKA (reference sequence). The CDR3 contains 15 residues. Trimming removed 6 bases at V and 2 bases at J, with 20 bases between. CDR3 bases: TGCAGTGCAGACCCAGAGGCAGGGGACCCCTACGAGCAGTACTTC. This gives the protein CSADPEAGDPYEQYF.

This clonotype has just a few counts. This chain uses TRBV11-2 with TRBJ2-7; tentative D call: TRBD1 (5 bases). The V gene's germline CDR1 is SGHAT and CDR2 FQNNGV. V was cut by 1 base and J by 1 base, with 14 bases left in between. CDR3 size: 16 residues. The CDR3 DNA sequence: TGTGCCAGCAGCTTAGTACGCAGGGAAAGTTCCTACGAGCAGTACTTC. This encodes CASSLVRRESSYEQYF.

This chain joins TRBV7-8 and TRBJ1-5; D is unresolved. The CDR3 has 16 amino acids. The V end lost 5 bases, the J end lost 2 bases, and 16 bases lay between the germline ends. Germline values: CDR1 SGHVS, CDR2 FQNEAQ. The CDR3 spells CASSQVGGGGNQPQHF. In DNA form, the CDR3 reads TGTGCCAGCAGCCAAGTAGGTGGCGGAGGCAATCAGCCCCAGCATTTT.

The CDR3 DNA follows: TGTGCCAGCACCGAAGGACAGGGTGCGTACGAGCAGTACTTC. It is translated as CASTEGQGAYEQYF. The rearrangement links TRBV6-2 or TRBV6-3 to TRBJ2-7, with 8 bases aligning to TRBD1. The germline V gene has CDR1 MNHEY and CDR2 SVGEGT. CDR3 length: 14 amino acids. The V and J ends lost 7 bases and 4 bases, in that order; junction bases with no gene match: 9.

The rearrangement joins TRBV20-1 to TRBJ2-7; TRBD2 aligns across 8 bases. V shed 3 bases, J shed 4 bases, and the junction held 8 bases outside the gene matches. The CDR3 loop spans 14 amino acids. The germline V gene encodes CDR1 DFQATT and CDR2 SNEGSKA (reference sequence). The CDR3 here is CSARGTSGTYEQYF. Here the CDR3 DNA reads TGCAGTGCTAGGGGCACTAGCGGAACATACGAGCAGTACTTC.